The source of this TCR beta chain is a study of T cells in Graves' hyperthyroidism and ophthalmopathy. Amplification of TCR beta CDR3 regions used RNA as the template. The HTBI primer set was used in a first-round RT-PCR of the TCR CDR3. TCRdb re-analysed the multiplex PCR reads in MiXCR, keeping a single row per CDR3 protein. This table has about 760,000 distinct CDR3 sequences, around a third appearing once. It was considered stable Graves' hyperthyroidism when ophthalmopathy did not progress within 18 months. Source material for PBMCs was 9 to 10 ml fresh peripheral blood. Study-wide points: Blood also contained most expanded thyroid clonotypes above 0.001.

V was clipped by 3 bases and J by 6 bases, with 11 bases between them. CDR1 is WNHNN, CDR2 SYGVQD, per germline (reference sequence). The CDR3 spans 13 residues. This clonotype was detected many times. No antigen is known for it. This clonotype was obtained from a woman between 35 and 50 years old with Graves' hyperthyroidism. This chain joins TRBV10-1 and TRBJ1-1; D is unclear. The sequencing input was blood. The DNA of the CDR3 is TGCGCCAGCAGTGACATTATGAGGGCTGAAGCTTTCTTT. It translates to CASSDIMRAEAFF.